This T cell receptor beta chain appears in the sequencing data of a study of T cell responses to AZD1222 COVID-19 vaccine. Profiled with immunoSEQ multiplex PCR; TCRdb holds only in-frame clones, not every one. Reported are around 140,000 clones; the ten largest clones contain about 2.2%. The germline gives CDR1 SEHNR, CDR2 FQNEAQ (reference sequence). V shed 7 bases and J 1 base; nucleotides not matched to a gene: 10. This CDR3 has 17 amino acids. Sequencing was done on a sample of peripheral blood. The J gene is TRBJ2-3, the V gene TRBV7-9, with 11 positions matching TRBD2. The TCR was taken from an adult in good health. The CDR3 coding sequence is TGTGCCAGCAACAAATTGCCGGGACTAGCGGGCACAGATACGCAGTATTTT. It is translated as CASNKLPGLAGTDTQYF.